These 25 T cell receptor beta chains originate from one sample sequenced in a study of T-cell memory formation after mild COVID-19. TCRdb processed the 5' RACE reads anew with MiXCR; each CDR3 protein has one entry. The sample lists 350,000 or so distinct CDR3 sequences, 20% to 25% seen once, with 9.5% to 15% in the top ten. Sample: PBMCs or a T cell subset sorted from them (not recorded which). These receptors originate from an adult woman who had mild COVID-19 (a few samples of this study predate the infection). Cell type and time point are not known.

This chain joins TRBV6-1 and TRBJ2-5; 7 nucleotides agree with TRBD1. CDR1 and CDR2 from the germline V gene are MNHNS and SASEGT. With V trimmed by 7 bases and J by 1 base, 3 bases remained unmatched. The CDR3 is made up of 13 amino acids. CDR3 DNA sequence: TGTGCCAGCACCACAGGGGTCCAAGAGACCCAGTACTTC. This encodes CASTTGVQETQYF.

V gene TRBV20-1 combines with J gene TRBJ2-2; perhaps D is TRBD1 or TRBD2 (6 bases each). Germline V CDR1 and CDR2: DFQATT, SNEGSKA (reference sequence). V was pared by 4 bases and J by 6 bases, with 15 bases between. This CDR3 spans 14 amino acids. The CDR3 region has the DNA TGCAGTGCTACACTAGGGGGGACTCCCGGGGAGCTGTTTTTT. Its translation: CSATLGGTPGELFF.

The J gene is TRBJ1-5, the V gene TRBV20-1; D unresolved. The ends were cut back, 4 bases at V and 4 bases at J, with 17 bases in the middle. The CDR3 extends over 15 amino acids. Germline CDR1 DFQATT, CDR2 SNEGSKA (reference sequence). The DNA of the CDR3 is TGCAGTGCTACCGTAGGTAGTCCGGGGAATCAGCCCCAGCATTTT. As protein: CSATVGSPGNQPQHF.

This clonotype occurred a few times. The chain employs TRBV7-3 and TRBJ2-1; D is unresolved. V was pared by 4 bases and J by 0 bases, with 10 bases between. CDR1 is SGHTA and CDR2 is FQGTGA in the germline V gene. The CDR3 is 15 residues long. The CDR3 spells CASSSTLSSYNEQFF. Here the CDR3 DNA reads TGTGCCAGCAGCTCTACCCTAAGCTCCTACAATGAGCAGTTCTTC.

This clonotype was seen more than once but under ten times. The chain links TRBV3-1 to TRBJ2-3; D is unresolved. Trimming left V 1 base short and J 4 bases short, with 9 bases between. Germline V gives CDR1 LGHDT, CDR2 YNNKEL (reference sequence). CDR3 length: 14 residues. CDR3 protein: CASSQAMAADTQYF. CDR3 nucleotides: TGTGCCAGCAGCCAAGCGATGGCGGCAGATACGCAGTATTTT.

V usage is TRBV12-3 or TRBV12-4 and J usage is TRBJ1-4; D is possibly TRBD1 (5 bases). The CDR3 length is 13 residues. V lost 3 bases to trimming and J lost 12 bases, with 14 bases between them. The CDR3 reads CASSLSPGTELFF. For the CDR3, the DNA is TGTGCCAGCAGTTTGTCCCCCGGGACTGAACTGTTTTTT.

This rearrangement joins TRBV6-2 or TRBV6-3 to TRBJ1-2; D gene uncertain. CDR1 is MNHEY and CDR2 is SVGEGT in the germline V gene. The ends were cut back, 2 bases at V and 8 bases at J, with 12 bases in the middle. The CDR3 loop spans 13 amino acids. CDR3 loop: CASSYNGLGGYTF. The CDR3 DNA follows: TGTGCCAGCAGTTACAACGGGCTTGGCGGCTACACCTTC.

The chain joins TRBV3-1 to TRBJ1-2, with D unresolved. This CDR3 is built from 13 residues. From germline, CDR1 is LGHDT and CDR2 YNNKEL (reference sequence). Trimming stripped 4 bases from V and 8 bases from J, with 14 bases between. This CDR3 is CASSPRGRRGYTF. CDR3 DNA: TGTGCCAGCAGCCCAAGAGGCAGGCGGGGCTACACCTTC.

This clonotype was seen a few times. The chain couples TRBV29-1 to TRBJ2-7; TRBD2 matches 10 bases. Germline V CDR1 and CDR2: SQVTM, ANQGSEA. CDR3 length: 13 amino acids. Losses at the gene ends were 7 bases for V and 2 bases for J; bases not matched to a gene: 5. CDR3 DNA: TGCAGCGGATTAGCGGGAGGTACCTACGAGCAGTACTTC. Its protein is CSGLAGGTYEQYF.

This clonotype was seen repeatedly, ten times or more. V and J are TRBV5-1 and TRBJ1-1; possible D gene TRBD1, 6 bases. Germline V gene lookup returns CDR1 SGHRS and CDR2 YFSETQ. Between the trimmed V and J ends, which lost 5 bases and 5 bases, there was a span of 16 bases. CDR3 size: 14 residues. CDR3 in DNA: TGCGCCAGCAGTTGGTCCGGGGGGCAAACTGAAGCTTTCTTT. The encoded protein is CASSWSGGQTEAFF.

This clonotype was counted only a few times. V and J are TRBV28 and TRBJ2-7, with 12 positions matching TRBD2. Looked up from germline, CDR1 is MDHEN and CDR2 is SYDVKM. J was trimmed by 5 bases and V by 5 bases; bases with no gene match: 7. The CDR3 contains 15 residues. As DNA, the CDR3 is TGTGCCAGCAGTCCGACTAGCGGGAGCTTCCACGAGCAGTACTTC. It translates to CASSPTSGSFHEQYF.

This clonotype has only a few counts. The chain has TRBV25-1 and TRBJ2-5, with D maybe TRBD2 (7 bases). V lost 6 bases to trimming and J lost 5 bases, with 16 bases between them. Germline V gene lookup returns CDR1 MGHDK and CDR2 SYGVNS. The CDR3 is made up of 14 amino acids. CDR3 in DNA: TGTGCCAGCAGACCAGACGGGGGGCGTGAGACCCAGTACTTC. It codes for CASRPDGGRETQYF.

This clonotype showed up many times. V is TRBV15 and J is TRBJ2-3; the D gene could be TRBD1 or TRBD2 (5 bases each). Between the trimmed V and J ends, which lost 0 bases and 2 bases, there was a span of 15 bases. From germline, CDR1 is LNHNV and CDR2 YYDKDF (reference sequence). The CDR3 spans 17 residues. The CDR3 DNA is TGTGCCACCAGCAGAGATCAGGGATTAGCGTACACAGATACGCAGTATTTT. Its protein is CATSRDQGLAYTDTQYF.

This clonotype was seen more than once but under ten times. The chain uses TRBV7-9 and TRBJ1-2; D is perhaps TRBD1 (5 bases). This CDR3 comprises 14 residues. The germline V and J ends were trimmed by 5 bases and 8 bases, with 18 bases remaining between them. CDR1 SEHNR and CDR2 FQNEAQ come from the germline V gene (reference sequence). The CDR3 nucleotides are TGTGCCAGCAGCCAACCTGGGGACCTCGAGGGCTACACCTTC. This encodes CASSQPGDLEGYTF.

The chain has TRBV18 and TRBJ2-1, with TRBD1 as a possible D gene (5 bases). The germline V gene has CDR1 KGHSH and CDR2 LQKENI. Trimming pared 5 bases from V and 5 bases from J, leaving 7 bases between. The CDR3 length is 12 residues. CDR3 amino acids: CASSKTDNEQFF. The DNA of the CDR3 is TGTGCCAGCTCAAAGACAGACAATGAGCAGTTCTTC.

The rearrangement uses TRBV18 and TRBJ2-5; D is perhaps TRBD1 (5 bases). This CDR3 has 16 residues. V lost 3 bases to trimming and J lost 2 bases, with 16 bases between them. CDR1 KGHSH and CDR2 LQKENI come from the germline V gene. The CDR3 loop is CASSPLSGGAQETQYF. The CDR3 DNA is TGTGCCAGCTCACCCCTCTCGGGTGGGGCACAAGAGACCCAGTACTTC. Full variable domain (missing parts from reference TRBV18 and TRBJ2-5): NAGVMQNPRHLVRRRGQEARLRCSPMKGHSHVYWYRQLPEEGLKFMVYLQKENIIDESGMPKERFSAEFPKEGPSILRIQQVVRGDSAAYFCASSPLSGGAQETQYFGPGTRLLVL.

This clonotype was picked up a small number of times. J is TRBJ1-2 and V is TRBV7-9; possible D gene TRBD1, 6 bases. Trimming shortened V by 3 bases and J by 7 bases, and 15 bases separated the two germline ends. There are 14 residues in the CDR3. Per the germline V gene, CDR1 is SEHNR and CDR2 is FQNEAQ (reference sequence). As DNA, the CDR3 is TGTGCCAGCAGCTTCGGGACAACCGGTTCTGGCTACACCTTC. Residues: CASSFGTTGSGYTF. The variable domain in full, with the rest retrieved from reference TRBV7-9 and TRBJ1-2, is DTGVSQNPRHKITKRGQNVTFRCDPISEHNRLYWYRQTLGQGPEFLTYFQNEAQLEKSRLLSDRFSAERPKGSFSTLEIQRTEQGDSAMYLCASSFGTTGSGYTFGSGTRLTVV.

Worth noting for this clonotype: A read error may be the cause here, since a much bigger clone is one base away. The chain employs TRBV12-3 or TRBV12-4 and TRBJ1-1, with D hard to call. There are 11 residues in the CDR3. Trimming left V 3 bases short and J 3 bases short, with 2 bases between. The CDR3 loop reads CASSFYTEAFF. CDR3 DNA: TGTGCCAGCAGTTTTTACACTGAAGCTTTCTTT.

This clonotype is classed as medium-sized. The chain recombines TRBV12-3 or TRBV12-4 with TRBJ1-6; 9 bases are a match to TRBD1. The junction had 6 bases not matched to a gene; V was cut back by 6 bases and J by 6 bases. The CDR3 contains 15 residues. The CDR3 sequence: CASSRPGQGNSPLHF. CDR3 sequence (DNA): TGTGCCAGCAGCCGCCCGGGACAGGGTAATTCACCCCTCCACTTT.

In its sample, this clonotype was seen a few times. The rearrangement links TRBV5-6 to TRBJ1-1; TRBD1 might be the D (5 bases). The V end was cut by 0 bases, the J end by 3 bases, with 6 bases between. The CDR3 spans 13 residues. Germline lookup yields CDR1 SGHDT and CDR2 YYEEEE. CDR3 amino acids: CASSLVGDTEAFF. The CDR3 DNA reads as TGTGCCAGCAGCTTGGTGGGGGACACTGAAGCTTTCTTT. Full variable domain (missing parts from reference TRBV5-6 and TRBJ1-1): DAGVTQSPTHLIKTRGQQVTLRCSPKSGHDTVSWYQQALGQGPQFIFQYYEEEERQRGNFPDRFSGHQFPNYSSELNVNALLLGDSALYLCASSLVGDTEAFFGQGTRLTVV.

V gene TRBV20-1 combines with J gene TRBJ1-2; D remains unclear. From germline, CDR1 is DFQATT and CDR2 SNEGSKA (reference sequence). The CDR3 has 12 residues. Trimming left V 3 bases short and J 4 bases short, with 9 bases between. The CDR3 nucleotides are TGCAGTGCTAGGCCGGAGGGCTATGGCTACACCTTC. Its translation: CSARPEGYGYTF.

The chain uses TRBV10-3 and TRBJ2-1; D unclear. This CDR3 region has 15 residues. From germline, CDR1 is ENHRY and CDR2 SYGVKD. With 0 bases removed from V and 10 bases from J, the gap between germline ends came to 16 bases. The CDR3 loop reads CAISESSRVSREQFF. CDR3 in DNA: TGTGCCATCAGTGAGTCGTCCCGGGTCTCGAGGGAGCAGTTCTTC.

The V gene is TRBV25-1, the J gene TRBJ1-6, with 8 bases aligning to TRBD1. CDR3 length equals 18 residues. V lost 0 bases to trimming and J lost 9 bases; unmatched junction nucleotides: 13. Germline V CDR1 and CDR2: MGHDK, SYGVNS. Written as DNA, the CDR3 is TGTGCCAGCAGTGAATACCCCCCTGACAGGGGTGTGGGTTCACCCCTCCACTTT. This gives the protein CASSEYPPDRGVGSPLHF. Looking up the rest from reference TRBV25-1 and TRBJ1-6 gives the full variable domain: EADIYQTPRYLVIGTGKKITLECSQTMGHDKMYWYQQDPGMELHLIHYSYGVNSTEKGDLSSESTVSRIRTEHFPLTLESARPSHTSQYLCASSEYPPDRGVGSPLHFGNGTRLTVT.

The gene calls are TRBV5-1 and TRBJ1-1; tentative D call: TRBD1 (6 bases). The length of the CDR3 is 15 residues. V was cut by 1 base and J by 1 base, with 11 bases left in between. Germline loops: CDR1 SGHRS, CDR2 YFSETQ. CDR3 loop: CASSLTGSGNTEAFF. The CDR3 bases are TGCGCCAGCAGCTTGACAGGGAGCGGGAACACTGAAGCTTTCTTT.

The chain couples TRBV5-1 to TRBJ2-1; no firm D call. Germline-derived CDR1 and CDR2 are SGHRS and YFSETQ. V was pared by 1 base and J by 8 bases, with 7 bases between. This CDR3 has 12 residues. The CDR3: CASSLPEDEQFF. The CDR3 nucleotides are TGCGCCAGCAGCTTGCCGGAAGATGAGCAGTTCTTC.